This T cell receptor beta chain stems from a study of blood T cells in healthy people across ages. The study's findings and limits: Among T cells, TCR beta diversity per million cells dropped roughly linearly as age rose. In long-lived donors, naive CD4+ cell counts and diversity exceeded those of aged donors.

In terms of origin and age, donors were healthy Caucasian individuals from Russia aged roughly 6 to 95. PBMCs were isolated at a quantity of at least 6 million per sample. With a J-beta primer mix and a sample-barcoded 5' primer, a second PCR ran roughly 6 to 12 cycles. MiXCR was run by TCRdb on the 5' RACE reads, yielding one entry per CDR3 protein. The sample holds 1 million or so distinct CDR3 sequences, almost 25% seen once. This CDR3 region has 11 residues. V lost 8 bases and J lost 4, with 8 bases in between. This clonotype was seen only a few times. Its specificity is unknown. These data were also filed under a second study, of T cells of mothers and their children.

This chain connects TRBV12-3 or TRBV12-4 to TRBJ1-1; D is unclear. The sequence came from a girl aged 2 to 10 in good health. The sequencing input was blood. The CDR3 is CASGEVTEAFF. The DNA of the CDR3 is TGTGCCAGCGGGGAGGTCACTGAAGCTTTCTTT.